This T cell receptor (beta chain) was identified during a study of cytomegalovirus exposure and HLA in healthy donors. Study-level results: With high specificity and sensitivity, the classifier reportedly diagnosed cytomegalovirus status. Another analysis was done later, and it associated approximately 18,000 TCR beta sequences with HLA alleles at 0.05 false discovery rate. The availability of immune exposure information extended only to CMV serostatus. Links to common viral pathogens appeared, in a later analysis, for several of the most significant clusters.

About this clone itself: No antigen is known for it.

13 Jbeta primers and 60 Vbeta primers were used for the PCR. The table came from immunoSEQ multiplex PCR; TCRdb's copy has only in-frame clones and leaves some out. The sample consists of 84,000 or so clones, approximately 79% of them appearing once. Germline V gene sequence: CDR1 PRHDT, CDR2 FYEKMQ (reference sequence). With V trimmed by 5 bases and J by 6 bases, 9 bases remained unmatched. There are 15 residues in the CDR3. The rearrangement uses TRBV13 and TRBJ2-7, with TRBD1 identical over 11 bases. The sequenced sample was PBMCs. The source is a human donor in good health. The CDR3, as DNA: TGTGCCAGCAGCAACGGACAGGGGGCCATCGGCGAGCAGTACTTC. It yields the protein CASSNGQGAIGEQYF.